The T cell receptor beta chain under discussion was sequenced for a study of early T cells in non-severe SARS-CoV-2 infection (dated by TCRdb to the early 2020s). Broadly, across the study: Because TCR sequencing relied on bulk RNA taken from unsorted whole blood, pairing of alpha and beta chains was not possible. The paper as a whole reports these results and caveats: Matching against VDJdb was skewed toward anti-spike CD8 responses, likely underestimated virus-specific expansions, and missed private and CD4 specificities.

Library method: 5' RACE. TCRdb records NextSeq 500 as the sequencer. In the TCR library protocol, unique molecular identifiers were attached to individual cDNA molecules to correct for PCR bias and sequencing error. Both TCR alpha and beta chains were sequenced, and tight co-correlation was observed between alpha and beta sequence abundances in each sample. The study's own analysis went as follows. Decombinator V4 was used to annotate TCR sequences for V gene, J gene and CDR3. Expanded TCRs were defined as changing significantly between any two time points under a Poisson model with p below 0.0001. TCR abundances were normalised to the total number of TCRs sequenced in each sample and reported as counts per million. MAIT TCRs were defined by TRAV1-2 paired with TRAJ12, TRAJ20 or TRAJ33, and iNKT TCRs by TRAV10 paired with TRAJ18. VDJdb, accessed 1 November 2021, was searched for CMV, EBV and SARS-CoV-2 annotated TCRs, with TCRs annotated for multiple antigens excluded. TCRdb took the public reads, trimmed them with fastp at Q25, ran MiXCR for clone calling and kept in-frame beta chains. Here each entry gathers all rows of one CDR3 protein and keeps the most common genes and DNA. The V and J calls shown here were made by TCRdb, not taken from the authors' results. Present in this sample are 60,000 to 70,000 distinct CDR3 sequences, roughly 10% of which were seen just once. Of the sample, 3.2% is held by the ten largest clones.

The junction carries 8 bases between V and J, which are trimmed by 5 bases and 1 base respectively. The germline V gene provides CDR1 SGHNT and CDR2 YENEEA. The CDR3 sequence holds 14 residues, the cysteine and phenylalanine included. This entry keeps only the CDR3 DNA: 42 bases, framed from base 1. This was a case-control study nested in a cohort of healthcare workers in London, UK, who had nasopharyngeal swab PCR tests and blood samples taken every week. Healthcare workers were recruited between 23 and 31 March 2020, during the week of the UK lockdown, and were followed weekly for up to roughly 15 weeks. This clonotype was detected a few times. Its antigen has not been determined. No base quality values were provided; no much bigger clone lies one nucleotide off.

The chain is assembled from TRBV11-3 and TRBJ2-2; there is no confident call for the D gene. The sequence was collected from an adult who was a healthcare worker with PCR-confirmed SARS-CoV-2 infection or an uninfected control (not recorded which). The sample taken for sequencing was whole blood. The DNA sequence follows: TGTGCCAGCAGCCCGCCGGAGAACACCGGGGAGCTGTTTTTT. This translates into CASSPPENTGELFF.